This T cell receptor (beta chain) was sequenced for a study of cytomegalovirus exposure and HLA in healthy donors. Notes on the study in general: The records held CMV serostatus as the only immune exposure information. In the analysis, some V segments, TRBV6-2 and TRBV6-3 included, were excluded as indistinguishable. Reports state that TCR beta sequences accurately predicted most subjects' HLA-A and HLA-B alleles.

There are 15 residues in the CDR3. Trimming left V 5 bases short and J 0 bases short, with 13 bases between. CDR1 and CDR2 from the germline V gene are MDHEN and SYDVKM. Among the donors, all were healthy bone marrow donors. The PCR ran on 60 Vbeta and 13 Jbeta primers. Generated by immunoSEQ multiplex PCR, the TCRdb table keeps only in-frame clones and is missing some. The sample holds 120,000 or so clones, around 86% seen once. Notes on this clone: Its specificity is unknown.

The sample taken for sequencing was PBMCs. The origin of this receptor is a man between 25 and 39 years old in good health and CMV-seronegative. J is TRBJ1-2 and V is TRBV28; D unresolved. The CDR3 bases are TGTGCCAGCAGTCCCGGTTTCGGTACTAACTATGGCTACACCTTC. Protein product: CASSPGFGTNYGYTF.